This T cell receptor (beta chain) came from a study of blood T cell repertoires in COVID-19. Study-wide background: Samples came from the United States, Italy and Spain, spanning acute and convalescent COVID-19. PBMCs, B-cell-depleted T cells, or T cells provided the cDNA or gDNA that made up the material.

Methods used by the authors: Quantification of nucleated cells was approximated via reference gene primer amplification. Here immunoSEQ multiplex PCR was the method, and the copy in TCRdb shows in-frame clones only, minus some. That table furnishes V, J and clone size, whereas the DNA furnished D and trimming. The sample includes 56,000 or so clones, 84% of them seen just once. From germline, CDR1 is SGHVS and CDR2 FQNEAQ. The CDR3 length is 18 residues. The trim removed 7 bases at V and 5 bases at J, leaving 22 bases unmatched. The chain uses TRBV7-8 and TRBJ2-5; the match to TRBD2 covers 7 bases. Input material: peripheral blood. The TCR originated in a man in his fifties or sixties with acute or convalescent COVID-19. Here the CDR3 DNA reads TGTGCCAGCACCACCGCTGGGGGACTAACGGGCCCGGGTGAGACCCAGTACTTC. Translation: CASTTAGGLTGPGETQYF.